What follows describes a single T cell receptor beta chain. The antigen remains undetermined. This sample is drawn from a study of CXCR3-negative and CXCR3-positive naive CD8 T cells. With more than 250,000 cells each, the CD8+ T cell subsets were individually sorted in triplicate. Whole-study findings and limits: CXCR3-positive naive cells carried more hydrophobic TRB CDR3s than CXCR3-negative ones.

The TRB libraries of cDNA were built by UMI-labeled 5' RACE. TCRdb reanalyzed the 5' RACE reads, giving one entry per CDR3 protein sequence and no DNA. The sample yields 75,000 to 100,000 distinct CDR3 sequences, of which the top ten take up 0.82%. Germline lookup yields CDR1 MGHDK and CDR2 SYGVNS. The CDR3 sequence is 15 residues long. The chain links TRBV25-1 to TRBJ2-5; the TCRdb call, TRBD1, lacks DNA for checking. The TCR originated in a human donor in good health. Some clones in this sample may be carry-over from other donors' samples. The sequenced sample consisted of naive CXCR3+ CD8+ T cells from blood. The subset was: CD45RO-CCR7+CD27+CD95- naive CD8+ T cells expressing CXCR3 (TNR3+). The CDR3 here is CASSDPGQWGETQYF.